This is a list of T cell receptor beta chains from one sample in a study of cytomegalovirus exposure and HLA in healthy donors. Profiling relied on immunoSEQ multiplex PCR, and the TCRdb table lists in-frame clones only, not all of them. The sample records 150,000 to 200,000 clones, about 59% being singletons. Material: PBMCs. These receptors came from a man aged 35 to 55 in good health and CMV-seronegative. Each CDR3 is given with its conserved first and last residue. Each record gives: D gene, J gene, clone size, V gene, CDR3 DNA, CDR3 protein. A D gene is named only where the DNA matches it firmly. Clone size is given for some rows only: seen once, a few or many times, or a class if the clone is expanded.

D: TRBD1
J: TRBJ2-1
size: few
V: TRBV27
DNA: TGTGCCAGCAGTAGAAGGGGGCCCTACAATGAGCAGTTCTTC
CDR3: CASSRRGPYNEQFF

D: TRBD2
J: TRBJ2-5
size: NA
V: TRBV5-8
DNA: TGTGCCAGCAGTCCCACAGCGGGAGTGGACGAGACCCAGTACTTC
CDR3: CASSPTAGVDETQYF

D: NA
J: TRBJ1-2
size: NA
V: TRBV10-3
DNA: TGTGCCATCAGGGAAGGGACACCCCAAGCTAACTATGGCTACACCTTC
CDR3: CAIREGTPQANYGYTF

D: TRBD2
J: TRBJ2-7
size: NA
V: TRBV5-4
DNA: TGTGCCAGCAGCTCCCGGACTAGCGCCCCATACGAGCAGTACTTC
CDR3: CASSSRTSAPYEQYF

D: TRBD1
J: TRBJ1-2
size: NA
V: TRBV6-1
DNA: TGTGCCAGCAGTCTCGGGACAGGGATTGGCTACACCTTC
CDR3: CASSLGTGIGYTF

D: TRBD1
J: TRBJ2-7
size: once
V: TRBV7-9
DNA: TGTGCCAGCAGCTCCGGGACAGGGTTCTACGAGCAGTACTTC
CDR3: CASSSGTGFYEQYF

D: NA
J: TRBJ1-6
size: NA
V: TRBV11-2
DNA: TGTGCCAGCAGCCGGACAGAAATCAATTCACCCCTCCACTTT
CDR3: CASSRTEINSPLHF

D: NA
J: TRBJ2-5
size: NA
V: TRBV5-6
DNA: TGTGCCAGCAGCGAGGGCCAAACGGAGACCCAGTACTTC
CDR3: CASSEGQTETQYF

D: NA
J: TRBJ2-3
size: few
V: TRBV19
DNA: TGTGCCAGTAGTCCAGCCCGACAGTTCACAGATACGCAGTATTTT
CDR3: CASSPARQFTDTQYF

D: NA
J: TRBJ2-2
size: NA
V: TRBV5-4
DNA: TGTGCCAGCAGCTTGGCTACAGCGAACACCGGGGAGCTGTTTTTT
CDR3: CASSLATANTGELFF

D: NA
J: TRBJ1-5
size: NA
V: TRBV9
DNA: TGTGCCAGCAGCGTAGGAACGGGAGCTGGCAATCAGCCCCAGCATTTT
CDR3: CASSVGTGAGNQPQHF

D: NA
J: TRBJ1-2
size: NA
V: TRBV5-1
DNA: TGCGCCAGCAGCGCATCCACAGGGAACTATGGCTACACCTTC
CDR3: CASSASTGNYGYTF

D: NA
J: TRBJ2-7
size: once
V: TRBV7-2
DNA: TGTGCCAGCAGCTTCTCGGGTAGCAGCTACGAGCAGTACTTC
CDR3: CASSFSGSSYEQYF

D: TRBD2
J: TRBJ2-3
size: many
V: TRBV2
DNA: TGTGCCAGCGCTTTTCCAGCGGGAGGAGATACGCAGTATTTT
CDR3: CASAFPAGGDTQYF

D: NA
J: TRBJ2-5
size: NA
V: TRBV2
DNA: TGTGCCAGCACCAGACAAGAGACCCAGTACTTC
CDR3: CASTRQETQYF

D: TRBD1
J: TRBJ2-2
size: few
V: TRBV7-2
DNA: TGTGCCAGCAGCTACAACTTGGGACAGGGAGGGAACACCGGGGAGCTGTTTTTT
CDR3: CASSYNLGQGGNTGELFF

D: NA
J: TRBJ2-2
size: NA
V: TRBV9
DNA: TGTGCCAGCAGCGTAAGGAGCGGGAACACCGGGGAGCTGTTTTTT
CDR3: CASSVRSGNTGELFF

D: NA
J: TRBJ1-2
size: NA
V: TRBV6-5
DNA: TGTGCCAGCAGTTACAGGCAGGGCCCTTCTACCTTC
CDR3: CASSYRQGPSTF

D: TRBD2
J: TRBJ2-1
size: NA
V: TRBV27
DNA: TGTGCCAGCAGTTTGATAGCGGGGGTTGTGGTCTTC
CDR3: CASSLIAGVVVF

D: NA
J: TRBJ2-5
size: few
V: TRBV18
DNA: TGTGCCAGCTCACCTTCTCAGGGGGGACAAGAGACCCAGTACTTC
CDR3: CASSPSQGGQETQYF